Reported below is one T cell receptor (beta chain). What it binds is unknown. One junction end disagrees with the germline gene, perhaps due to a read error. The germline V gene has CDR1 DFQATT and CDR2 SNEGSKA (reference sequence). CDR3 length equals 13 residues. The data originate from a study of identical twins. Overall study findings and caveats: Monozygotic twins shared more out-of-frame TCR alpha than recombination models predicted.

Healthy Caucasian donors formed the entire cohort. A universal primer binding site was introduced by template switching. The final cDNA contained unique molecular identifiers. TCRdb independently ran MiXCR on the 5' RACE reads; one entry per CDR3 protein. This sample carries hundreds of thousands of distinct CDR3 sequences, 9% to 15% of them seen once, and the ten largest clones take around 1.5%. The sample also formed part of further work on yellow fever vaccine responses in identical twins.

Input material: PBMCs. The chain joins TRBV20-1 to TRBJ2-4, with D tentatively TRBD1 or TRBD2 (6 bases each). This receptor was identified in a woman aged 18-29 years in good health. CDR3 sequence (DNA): TGCAGTGCCAGAGGATACAGGGAGGACATTCAGTACTTC. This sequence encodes CSARGYREDIQYF.